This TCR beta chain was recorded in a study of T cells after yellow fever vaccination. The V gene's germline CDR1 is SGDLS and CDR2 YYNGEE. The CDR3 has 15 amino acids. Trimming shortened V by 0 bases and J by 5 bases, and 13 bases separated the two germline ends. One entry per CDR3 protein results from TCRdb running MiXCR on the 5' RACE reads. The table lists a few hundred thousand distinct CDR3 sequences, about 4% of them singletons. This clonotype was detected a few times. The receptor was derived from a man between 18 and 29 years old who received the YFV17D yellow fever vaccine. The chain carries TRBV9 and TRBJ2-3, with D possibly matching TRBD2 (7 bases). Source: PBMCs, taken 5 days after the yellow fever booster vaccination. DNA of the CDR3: TGTGCCAGCAGCGTAGTGGGGGGGGCCGGAGATACGCAGTATTTT. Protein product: CASSVVGGAGDTQYF.